This TCR beta chain was identified during a study of graft-versus-host responses after intestinal transplantation. Study-level background: Tacrolimus and steroids were given for around 3 years to all recipients after anti-thymocyte globulin induction. Study-level points and caveats: Analysis identified GvH clones in recipient marrow, with some appearing first in ileum or blood.

Sequencing used immunoSEQ multiplex PCR; TCRdb keeps in-frame clones, though not all of them. The data show approximately 23,000 clones, with about 45% seen just once and over 1.2% held by the top ten. The CDR3 is 13 residues long. In germline, CDR1 is SGHDT, CDR2 YYEEEE. V shed 0 bases and J shed 4 bases, with 5 bases lying between them. The plating included roughly 200,000 irradiated, violet-dye-labeled stimulator cells together with roughly 200,000 CFSE-labeled responder cells. Dividing CFSE-low CD3+CD4+ and CD3+CD8+ responders were isolated by sorting after the reaction. Sequencing used alloreactive CD8+ T cells from a mixed lymphocyte reaction culture, obtained before transplantation. Subset in this sample: CFSE-low proliferating T cells sorted from roughly six-day pre-transplant mixed lymphocyte reaction (GvH or HvG direction). This TCR derives from a human patient who was an organ donor for intestinal transplantation. The gene calls are TRBV5-6 and TRBJ1-5; TRBD1 might be the D (5 bases). CDR3 nucleotides: TGTGCCAGCAGCTTGGCAGGGAATCAGCCCCAGCATTTT. It is translated as CASSLAGNQPQHF.